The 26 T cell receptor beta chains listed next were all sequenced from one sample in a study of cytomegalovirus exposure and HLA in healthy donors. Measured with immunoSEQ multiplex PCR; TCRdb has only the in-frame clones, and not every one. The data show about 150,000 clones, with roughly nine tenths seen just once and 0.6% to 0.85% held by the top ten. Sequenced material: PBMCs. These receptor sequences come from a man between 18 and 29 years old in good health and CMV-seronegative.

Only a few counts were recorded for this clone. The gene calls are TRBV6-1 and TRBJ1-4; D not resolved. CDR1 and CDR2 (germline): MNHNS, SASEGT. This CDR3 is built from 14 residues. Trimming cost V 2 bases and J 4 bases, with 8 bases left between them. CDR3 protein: CASSEFGVNEKLFF. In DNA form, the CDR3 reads TGTGCCAGCAGTGAATTCGGGGTTAATGAAAAACTGTTTTTT.

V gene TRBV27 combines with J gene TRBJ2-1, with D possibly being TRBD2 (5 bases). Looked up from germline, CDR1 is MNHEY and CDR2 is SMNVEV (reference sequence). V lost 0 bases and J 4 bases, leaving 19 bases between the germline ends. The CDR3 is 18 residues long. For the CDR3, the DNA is TGTGCCAGCAGTTTATCTGTCCGTTCCAGCGGACCTTACAATGAGCAGTTCTTC. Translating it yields CASSLSVRSSGPYNEQFF.

The CDR3 region is CAWSVPGTGGKLFF. The CDR3 coding sequence is TGTGCCTGGAGTGTACCCGGGACAGGGGGTAAACTGTTTTTT. The V call is TRBV30, the J call TRBJ1-4, with TRBD1 matching over 11 bases. Trimming took 0 bases from V and 11 from J; bases not matched to a gene: 5. This CDR3 is built from 14 residues. Germline V lookup: CDR1 GTSNPN, CDR2 SVGIG (reference sequence).

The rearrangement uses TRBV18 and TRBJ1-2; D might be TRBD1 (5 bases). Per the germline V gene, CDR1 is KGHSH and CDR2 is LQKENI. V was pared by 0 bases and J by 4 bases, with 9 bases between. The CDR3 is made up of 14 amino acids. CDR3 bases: TGTGCCAGCTCACCACCAGGGGAGGTCTATGGCTACACCTTC. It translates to CASSPPGEVYGYTF.

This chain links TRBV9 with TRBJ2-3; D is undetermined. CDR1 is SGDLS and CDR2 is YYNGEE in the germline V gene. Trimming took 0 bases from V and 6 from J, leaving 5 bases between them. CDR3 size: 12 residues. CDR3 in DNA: TGTGCCAGCAGCGTAGAACGGGATACGCAGTATTTT. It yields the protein CASSVERDTQYF.

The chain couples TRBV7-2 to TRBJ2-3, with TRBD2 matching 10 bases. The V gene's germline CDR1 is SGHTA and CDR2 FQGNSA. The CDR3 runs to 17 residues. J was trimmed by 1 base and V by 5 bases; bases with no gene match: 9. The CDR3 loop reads CASSPWGLAGGTDTQYF. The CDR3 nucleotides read TGTGCCAGCAGCCCCTGGGGGCTAGCGGGGGGCACAGATACGCAGTATTTT.

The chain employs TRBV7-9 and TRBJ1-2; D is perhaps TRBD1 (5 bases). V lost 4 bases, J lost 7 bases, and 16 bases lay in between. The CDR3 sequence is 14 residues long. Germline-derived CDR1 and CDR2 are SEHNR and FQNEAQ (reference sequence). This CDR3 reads CASSSTGGEGGYTF. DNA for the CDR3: TGTGCCAGCAGCTCTACGGGAGGGGAAGGTGGCTACACCTTC. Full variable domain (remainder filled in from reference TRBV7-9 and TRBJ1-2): DTGVSQNPRHKITKRGQNVTFRCDPISEHNRLYWYRQTLGQGPEFLTYFQNEAQLEKSRLLSDRFSAERPKGSFSTLEIQRTEQGDSAMYLCASSSTGGEGGYTFGSGTRLTVV.

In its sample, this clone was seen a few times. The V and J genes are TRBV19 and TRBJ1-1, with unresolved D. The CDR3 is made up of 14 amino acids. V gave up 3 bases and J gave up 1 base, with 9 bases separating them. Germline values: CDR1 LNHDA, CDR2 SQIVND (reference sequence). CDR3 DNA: TGTGCCAGTAGTATTATGGCAAGGAACACTGAAGCTTTCTTT. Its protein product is CASSIMARNTEAFF.

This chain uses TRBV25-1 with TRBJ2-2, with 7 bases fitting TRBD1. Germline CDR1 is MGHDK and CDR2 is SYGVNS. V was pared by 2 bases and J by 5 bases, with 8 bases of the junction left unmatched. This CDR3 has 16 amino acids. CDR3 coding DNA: TGTGCCAGCAGTGAACACCAGGGGGTCGGGACCGGGGAGCTGTTTTTT. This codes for CASSEHQGVGTGELFF.

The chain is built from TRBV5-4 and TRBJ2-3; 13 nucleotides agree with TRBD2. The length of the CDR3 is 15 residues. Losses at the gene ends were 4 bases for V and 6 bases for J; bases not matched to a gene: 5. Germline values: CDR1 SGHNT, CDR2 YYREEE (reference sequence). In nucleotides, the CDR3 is TGTGCCAGCAGCGGGGGGACTAGCGGGGTGGATACGCAGTATTTT. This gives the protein CASSGGTSGVDTQYF.

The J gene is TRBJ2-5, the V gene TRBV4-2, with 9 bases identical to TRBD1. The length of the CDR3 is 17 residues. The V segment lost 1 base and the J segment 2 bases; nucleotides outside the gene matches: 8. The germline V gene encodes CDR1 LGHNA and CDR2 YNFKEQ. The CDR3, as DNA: TGTGCCAGCAGCCAAGGATTTGCGGGACAGGGACAAGAGACCCAGTACTTC. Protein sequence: CASSQGFAGQGQETQYF.

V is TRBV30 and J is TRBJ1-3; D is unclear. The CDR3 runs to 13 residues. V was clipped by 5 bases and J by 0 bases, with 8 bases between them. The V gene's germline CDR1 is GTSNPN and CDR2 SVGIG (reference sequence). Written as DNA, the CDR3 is TGTGCCTGGGCCACGGGCTCTGGAAACACCATATATTTT. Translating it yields CAWATGSGNTIYF.

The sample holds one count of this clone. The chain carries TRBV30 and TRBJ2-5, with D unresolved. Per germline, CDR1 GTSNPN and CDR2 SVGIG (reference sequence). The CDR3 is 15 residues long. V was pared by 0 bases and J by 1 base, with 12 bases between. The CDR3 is CAWSVTRTFQETQYF. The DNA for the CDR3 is TGTGCCTGGAGTGTAACCAGAACCTTCCAAGAGACCCAGTACTTC.

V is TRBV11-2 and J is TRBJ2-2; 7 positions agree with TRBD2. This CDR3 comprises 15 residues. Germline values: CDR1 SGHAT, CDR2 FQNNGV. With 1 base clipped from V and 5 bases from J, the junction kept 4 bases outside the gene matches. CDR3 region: CASSLVGGDTGELFF. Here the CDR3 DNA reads TGTGCCAGCAGCTTAGTTGGGGGGGATACCGGGGAGCTGTTTTTT.

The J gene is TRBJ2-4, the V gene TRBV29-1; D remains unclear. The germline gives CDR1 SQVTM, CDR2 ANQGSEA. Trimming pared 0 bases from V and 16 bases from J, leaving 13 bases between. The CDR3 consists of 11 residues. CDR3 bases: TGCAGCGTTGAAGATCCTCTTGTCAGATACTTC. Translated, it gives CSVEDPLVRYF.

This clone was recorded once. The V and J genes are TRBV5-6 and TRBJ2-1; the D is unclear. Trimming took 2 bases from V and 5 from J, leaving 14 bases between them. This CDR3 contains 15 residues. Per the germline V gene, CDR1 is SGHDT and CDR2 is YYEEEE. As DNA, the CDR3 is TGTGCCAGCAGCTTCAAAGCCGTAAGCCACAATGAGCAGTTCTTC. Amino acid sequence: CASSFKAVSHNEQFF. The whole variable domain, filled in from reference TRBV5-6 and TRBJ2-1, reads DAGVTQSPTHLIKTRGQQVTLRCSPKSGHDTVSWYQQALGQGPQFIFQYYEEEERQRGNFPDRFSGHQFPNYSSELNVNALLLGDSALYLCASSFKAVSHNEQFFGPGTRLTVL.

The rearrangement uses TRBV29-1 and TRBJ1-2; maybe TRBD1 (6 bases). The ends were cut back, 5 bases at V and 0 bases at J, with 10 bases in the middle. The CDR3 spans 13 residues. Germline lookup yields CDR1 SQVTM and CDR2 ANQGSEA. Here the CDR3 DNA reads TGCAGCGTTCAGACAGGAGCTAACTATGGCTACACCTTC. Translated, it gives CSVQTGANYGYTF.

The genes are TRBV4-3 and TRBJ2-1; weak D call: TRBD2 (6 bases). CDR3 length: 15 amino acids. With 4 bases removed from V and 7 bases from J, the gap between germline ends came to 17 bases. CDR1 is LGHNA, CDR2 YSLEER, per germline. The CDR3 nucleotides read TGCGCCAGCAGCCGAGCCGGGGGAGGTGGTAATGAGCAGTTCTTC. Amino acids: CASSRAGGGGNEQFF.

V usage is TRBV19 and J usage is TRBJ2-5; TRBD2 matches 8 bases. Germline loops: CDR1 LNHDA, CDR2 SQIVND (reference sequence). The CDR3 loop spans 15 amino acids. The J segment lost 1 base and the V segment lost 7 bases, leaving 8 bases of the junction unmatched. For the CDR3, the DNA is TGTGCCAGTACAAGAGGCGGGGGGCTCCAAGAGACCCAGTACTTC. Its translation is CASTRGGGLQETQYF. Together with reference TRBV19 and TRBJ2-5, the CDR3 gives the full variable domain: DGGITQSPKYLFRKEGQNVTLSCEQNLNHDAMYWYRQDPGQGLRLIYYSQIVNDFQKGDIAEGYSVSREKKESFPLTVTSAQKNPTAFYLCASTRGGGLQETQYFGPGTRLLVL.

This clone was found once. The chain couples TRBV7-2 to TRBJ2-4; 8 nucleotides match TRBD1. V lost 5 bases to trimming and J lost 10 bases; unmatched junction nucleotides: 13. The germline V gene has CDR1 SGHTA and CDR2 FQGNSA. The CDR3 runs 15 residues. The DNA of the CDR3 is TGTGCCAGCAGCGAGCAGGGGGCGTGGGGAGGAATTCAGTACTTC. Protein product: CASSEQGAWGGIQYF.

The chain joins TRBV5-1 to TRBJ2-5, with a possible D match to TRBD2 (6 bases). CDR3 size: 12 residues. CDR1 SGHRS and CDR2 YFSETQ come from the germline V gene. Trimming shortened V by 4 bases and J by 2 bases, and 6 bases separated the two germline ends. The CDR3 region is CASSAGQETQYF. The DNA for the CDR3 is TGCGCCAGCAGCGCGGGGCAAGAGACCCAGTACTTC.

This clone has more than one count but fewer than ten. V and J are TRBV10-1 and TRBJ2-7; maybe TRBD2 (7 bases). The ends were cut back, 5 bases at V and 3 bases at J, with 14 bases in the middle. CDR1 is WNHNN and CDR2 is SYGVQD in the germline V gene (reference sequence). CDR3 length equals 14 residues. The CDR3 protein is CASSRGGSDYEQYF. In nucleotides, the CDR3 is TGCGCCAGCAGTCGCGGGGGCTCAGACTACGAGCAGTACTTC.

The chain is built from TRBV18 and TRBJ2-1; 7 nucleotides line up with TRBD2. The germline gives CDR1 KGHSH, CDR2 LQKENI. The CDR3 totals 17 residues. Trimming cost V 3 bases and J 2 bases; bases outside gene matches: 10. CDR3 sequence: CASSPPTMGGAYNEQFF. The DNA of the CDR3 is TGTGCCAGCTCACCCCCAACGATGGGGGGGGCCTACAATGAGCAGTTCTTC.

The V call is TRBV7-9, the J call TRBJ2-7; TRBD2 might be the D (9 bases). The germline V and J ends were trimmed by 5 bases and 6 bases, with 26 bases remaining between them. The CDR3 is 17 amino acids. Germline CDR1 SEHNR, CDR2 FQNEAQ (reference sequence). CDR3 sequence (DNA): TGTGCCAGCAGCGACGACAGGGGATTAGCGGGAGTTTTCGAGCAGTACGTC. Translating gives CASSDDRGLAGVFEQYV.

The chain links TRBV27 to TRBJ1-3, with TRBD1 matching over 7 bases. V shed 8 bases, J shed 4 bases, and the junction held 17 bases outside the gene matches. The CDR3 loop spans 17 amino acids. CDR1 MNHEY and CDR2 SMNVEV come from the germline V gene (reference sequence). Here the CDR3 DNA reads TGTGCCAGCCCTCTAGTCTCGATCCGGGACAGCGGAAACACCATATATTTT. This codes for CASPLVSIRDSGNTIYF.

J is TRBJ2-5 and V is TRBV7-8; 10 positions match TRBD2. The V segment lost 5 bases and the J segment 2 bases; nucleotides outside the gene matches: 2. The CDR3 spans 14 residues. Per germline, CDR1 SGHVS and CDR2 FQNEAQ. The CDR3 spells CASSPAGGQETQYF. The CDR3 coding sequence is TGTGCCAGCAGCCCAGCGGGGGGGCAAGAGACCCAGTACTTC.